Listed here are 24 T cell receptor beta chains from one sample, sequenced in a study of cytomegalovirus exposure and HLA in healthy donors. 60 Vbeta and 13 Jbeta primers were used in PCR. The protocol was immunoSEQ multiplex PCR, while the TCRdb copy is restricted to in-frame clones and leaves out a portion. Here the sample spans approximately 280,000 clones, about nine tenths being singletons. Sequencing used PBMCs. The receptors stem from a man in his forties in good health and CMV-seropositive.

The chain is built from TRBV4-3 and TRBJ1-4; D is possibly TRBD1 (6 bases). Trimming left V 0 bases short and J 7 bases short, with 9 bases between. Germline V gene data show CDR1 as LGHNA and CDR2 as YSLEER. The CDR3 totals 14 residues. The CDR3 loop is CASSQEATGEKLFF. In DNA, the CDR3 is TGCGCCAGCAGCCAAGAGGCGACAGGTGAAAAACTGTTTTTT.

This clone came up once. The chain joins TRBV5-6 to TRBJ2-1; 10 bases agree with TRBD2. The germline V gene encodes CDR1 SGHDT and CDR2 YYEEEE. V lost 1 base and J lost 8; bases outside the gene matches: 6. The CDR3 spans 15 residues. This chain's CDR3 is CASSLSSGSTDEQFF. The CDR3 DNA is TGTGCCAGCAGCTTGTCTAGCGGGAGTACGGATGAGCAGTTCTTC.

This clone occurred once. The J gene is TRBJ1-2, the V gene TRBV27; 10 nucleotides match TRBD1. V gave up 10 bases and J gave up 10 bases; unmatched junction bases: 12. This CDR3 is 13 amino acids long. Germline CDR1 is MNHEY and CDR2 is SMNVEV (reference sequence). CDR3 in amino acids: CATVQRGTGDYTF. The CDR3, as DNA: TGTGCCACCGTACAAAGGGGGACAGGGGACTACACCTTC.

The chain links TRBV7-9 to TRBJ2-3; 7 positions match TRBD2. This CDR3 has 16 residues. CDR1 and CDR2 (germline): SEHNR, FQNEAQ (reference sequence). The V gene end was trimmed by 5 bases and the J gene end by 4 bases; junction bases not matched to a gene: 12. The CDR3 region has the DNA TGTGCCAGCAGCCCGCTGGTGGGAGGGCCAGCAGATACGCAGTATTTT. This sequence encodes CASSPLVGGPADTQYF.

The gene calls are TRBV5-1 and TRBJ2-7; a weak D match, TRBD1 (6 bases). Germline CDR1 reads SGHRS; CDR2 reads YFSETQ. Trimming left V 3 bases short and J 5 bases short, with 24 bases between. The CDR3 has 17 residues. CDR3 nucleotides: TGCGCCAGCAGCTCCGTCGCCGGGACACTCAGTGACGACGAGCAGTACTTC. Amino acid sequence: CASSSVAGTLSDDEQYF.

The CDR3 DNA sequence: TGTGCCATCAGTGGGAGCGGGGCCTACGAGCAGTACTTC. Translated, it gives CAISGSGAYEQYF. This sequence joins TRBV10-3 and TRBJ2-7; TRBD2 matches at 7 bases. In germline, CDR1 is ENHRY, CDR2 SYGVKD. V trimming: 4 bases; J trimming: 2 bases; junction bases outside the gene matches: 2. The CDR3 length is 13 residues.

V and J are TRBV6-5 and TRBJ1-6, with a weak D call TRBD1 (6 bases). Germline lookup yields CDR1 MNHEY and CDR2 SVGAGI. The CDR3 has 15 amino acids. Trimming shortened V by 2 bases and J by 6 bases, and 11 bases separated the two germline ends. CDR3 region: CASSYGGASNSPLHF. The CDR3 bases are TGTGCCAGCAGTTACGGGGGCGCGAGTAATTCACCCCTCCACTTT.

The J gene is TRBJ2-3, the V gene TRBV7-3; 7 bases map to TRBD2. The V gene's germline CDR1 is SGHTA and CDR2 FQGTGA. Unmatched junction bases numbered 6, after V lost 4 bases and J lost 5 bases. The CDR3 loop spans 14 amino acids. The CDR3, as DNA: TGTGCCAGCAGCTCAGGACTAGTCGGAGATACGCAGTATTTT. Translation: CASSSGLVGDTQYF. Supplemented by reference TRBV7-3 and TRBJ2-3, the full variable domain reads GAGVSQTPSNKVTEKGKYVELRCDPISGHTALYWYRQSLGQGPEFLIYFQGTGAADDSGLPNDRFFAVRPEGSVSTLKIQRTERGDSAVYLCASSSGLVGDTQYFGPGTRLTVL.

The gene calls are TRBV15 and TRBJ2-3; the D gene is possibly TRBD2 (5 bases). The germline V and J ends were trimmed by 0 bases and 5 bases, with 24 bases remaining between them. This CDR3 has 19 amino acids. Germline V gene sequence: CDR1 LNHNV, CDR2 YYDKDF (reference sequence). CDR3 bases: TGTGCCACCAGCAGAGACCCCCTAAGTGCGGGCCTAGGCGGAGATACGCAGTATTTT. Translated, it gives CATSRDPLSAGLGGDTQYF.

The chain has TRBV7-8 and TRBJ2-2, with D perhaps TRBD1 (6 bases). Per germline, CDR1 SGHVS and CDR2 FQNEAQ. Trimming stripped 5 bases from V and 6 bases from J, with 19 bases between. The CDR3 is 16 residues long. The CDR3 bases are TGTGCCAGCAGCCCCCGCTCCGGGACATCAGCCGGGGAGCTGTTTTTT. This gives the protein CASSPRSGTSAGELFF.

This clone has just a few counts. CDR3 nucleotide sequence: TGTGCCAGCAGCTTACCCAGTTCCTACAATGAGCAGTTCTTC. Encoded protein: CASSLPSSYNEQFF. The chain has TRBV5-4 and TRBJ2-1, with D unclear. Germline assignment: CDR1 SGHNT and CDR2 YYREEE (reference sequence). V lost 2 bases and J lost 1, with 7 bases in between. CDR3 length: 14 amino acids.

This CDR3 reads CASSLNGFSYEQYF. In DNA form, the CDR3 reads TGTGCCAGCAGTTTAAACGGGTTCTCCTACGAGCAGTACTTC. This chain connects TRBV28 to TRBJ2-7; D gene ambiguous. V was shortened by 2 bases and J by 0 bases, with 8 bases between the two germline ends. Germline CDR1 MDHEN, CDR2 SYDVKM. This CDR3 has 14 amino acids.

The chain employs TRBV10-3 and TRBJ2-2; D perhaps matches TRBD2 (6 bases). This CDR3 comprises 15 residues. Trimming left V 6 bases short and J 2 bases short, with 13 bases between. CDR1 and CDR2 (germline): ENHRY, SYGVKD. CDR3 bases: TGTGCCATCAGGCCTAGCGACCTAAACACCGGGGAGCTGTTTTTT. It yields the protein CAIRPSDLNTGELFF.

The rearrangement links TRBV27 to TRBJ1-5; D call uncertain. V dropped 4 bases and J dropped 0 bases, with 13 bases sitting between them. CDR1 and CDR2 (germline): MNHEY, SMNVEV (reference sequence). This CDR3 spans 16 amino acids. The CDR3 nucleotides are TGTGCCAGCAGTTCCGTGGCGGACTATAGCAATCAGCCCCAGCATTTT. Protein sequence: CASSSVADYSNQPQHF.

In the case of this clone: Within the sample, other DNA sequences also encode this same CDR3. The chain employs TRBV5-1 and TRBJ2-5; no clear D gene. Germline CDR1 is SGHRS and CDR2 is YFSETQ. With 5 bases removed from V and 0 bases from J, the gap between germline ends came to 5 bases. CDR3 length: 12 amino acids. This CDR3 is CASSFDQETQYF. CDR3 nucleotides: TGCGCCAGCAGTTTCGACCAAGAGACCCAGTACTTC. The variable domain in full, completed from reference TRBV5-1 and TRBJ2-5, reads KAGVTQTPRYLIKTRGQQVTLSCSPISGHRSVSWYQQTPGQGLQFLFEYFSETQRNKGNFPGRFSGRQFSNSRSEMNVSTLELGDSALYLCASSFDQETQYFGPGTRLLVL.

In DNA, the CDR3 is TGTGCCAGCAGCTTAAGGCAAAGCAATCAGCCCCAGCATTTT. Its translation: CASSLRQSNQPQHF. The chain joins TRBV7-3 to TRBJ1-5; D uncertain. Germline assignment: CDR1 SGHTA and CDR2 FQGTGA. The CDR3 has 14 residues. With 1 base removed from V and 1 base from J, the gap between germline ends came to 5 bases. The full variable domain, its missing parts supplied by reference TRBV7-3 and TRBJ1-5, is GAGVSQTPSNKVTEKGKYVELRCDPISGHTALYWYRQSLGQGPEFLIYFQGTGAADDSGLPNDRFFAVRPEGSVSTLKIQRTERGDSAVYLCASSLRQSNQPQHFGDGTRLSIL.

V usage is TRBV29-1 and J usage is TRBJ1-1; 7 nucleotides align to TRBD1. The CDR3 spans 13 residues. CDR1 and CDR2 from the germline V gene are SQVTM and ANQGSEA. The J segment lost 0 bases and the V segment lost 7 bases, leaving 5 bases of the junction unmatched. CDR3 sequence: CSADRDLNTEAFF. CDR3 in DNA: TGCAGCGCTGACAGGGATTTGAACACTGAAGCTTTCTTT.

J is TRBJ1-5 and V is TRBV6-5, with 9 bases that match TRBD1. The germline V gene has CDR1 MNHEY and CDR2 SVGAGI. The CDR3 has 14 amino acids. V gave up 6 bases and J gave up 7 bases; unmatched junction bases: 7. CDR3 sequence (DNA): TGTGCCAGCAGCCCTGGGGACAGGGCCCAGCCCCAGCATTTT. It is translated as CASSPGDRAQPQHF.

J is TRBJ2-7 and V is TRBV28, with TRBD2 matching over 10 bases. Germline assignment: CDR1 MDHEN and CDR2 SYDVKM. V dropped 2 bases and J dropped 4; count of bases not matched to a gene: 5. This CDR3 comprises 15 residues. In DNA form, the CDR3 reads TGTGCCAGCAGTTTAGAGCGGGAGGGCTTATACGAGCAGTACTTC. Translated, it gives CASSLEREGLYEQYF.

This chain uses TRBV2 with TRBJ1-1, with D perhaps TRBD1 (6 bases). The CDR3 length is 13 residues. In germline, CDR1 is SNHLY, CDR2 FYNNEI. Deletions cut 5 bases from V and 1 base from J, with 8 bases between. This chain's CDR3 is CASSPQGNTEAFF. In DNA, the CDR3 is TGTGCCAGCAGTCCACAGGGGAACACTGAAGCTTTCTTT.

The genes are TRBV27 and TRBJ1-2; TRBD1 might be the D (6 bases). Germline V gene lookup returns CDR1 MNHEY and CDR2 SMNVEV (reference sequence). The CDR3 totals 14 residues. V was pared by 5 bases and J by 8 bases, with 18 bases between. The CDR3 protein is CASSRRDILSGYTF. Here the CDR3 DNA reads TGTGCCAGCAGTCGCCGGGACATACTTTCGGGCTACACCTTC.

This chain uses TRBV5-1 with TRBJ2-3; TRBD2 matches at 7 bases. Germline lookup yields CDR1 SGHRS and CDR2 YFSETQ. This CDR3 comprises 16 residues. The V gene end was trimmed by 2 bases and the J gene end by 3 bases; junction bases not matched to a gene: 9. The CDR3 DNA reads as TGCGCCAGCAGCTTACGCGGGAGAGGTGAAACAGATACGCAGTATTTT. This translates into CASSLRGRGETDTQYF.

The chain carries TRBV10-3 and TRBJ2-7; TRBD1 agrees at 9 bases. Trimming at V came to 5 bases and at J to 3 bases, leaving 5 bases not matched to a gene. The CDR3 length is 14 residues. Germline CDR1 is ENHRY and CDR2 is SYGVKD. The CDR3 DNA reads TGTGCCATCAGTTCCGGGACAGGGTTCTACGAGCAGTACTTC. Residues: CAISSGTGFYEQYF.

This sequence joins TRBV7-3 and TRBJ2-1; 10 positions agree with TRBD1. Germline V gives CDR1 SGHTA, CDR2 FQGTGA. The CDR3 has 16 amino acids. J gave up 0 bases and V 5 bases, and 4 bases lay outside the gene matches. CDR3: CASSPRQGASYNEQFF. The CDR3 DNA sequence: TGTGCCAGCAGCCCTAGACAGGGGGCCTCCTACAATGAGCAGTTCTTC.